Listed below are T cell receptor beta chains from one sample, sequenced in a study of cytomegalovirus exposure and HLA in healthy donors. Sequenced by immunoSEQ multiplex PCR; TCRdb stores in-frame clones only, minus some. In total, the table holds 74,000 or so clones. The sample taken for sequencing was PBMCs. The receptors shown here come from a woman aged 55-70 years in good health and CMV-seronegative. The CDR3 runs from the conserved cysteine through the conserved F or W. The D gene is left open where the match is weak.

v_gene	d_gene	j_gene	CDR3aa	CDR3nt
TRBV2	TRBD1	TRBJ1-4	CASRGQGAWEKLFF	TGTGCCAGCAGGGGACAGGGGGCGTGGGAAAAACTGTTTTTT
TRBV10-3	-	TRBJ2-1	CAISEGGYNEQFF	TGTGCCATCAGTGAGGGCGGGTACAATGAGCAGTTCTTC
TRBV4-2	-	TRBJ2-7	CASSQEARAQPTEKYF	TGTGCCAGCAGCCAAGAGGCCAGAGCTCAACCTACGGAGAAGTACTTC
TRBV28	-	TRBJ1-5	CASSLVRVAQPQHF	TGTGCCAGCAGTTTAGTCCGGGTCGCTCAGCCCCAGCATTTT
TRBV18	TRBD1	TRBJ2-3	CASSPRQGRTDTQYF	TGTGCCAGCTCACCGAGACAGGGGCGCACAGATACGCAGTATTTT
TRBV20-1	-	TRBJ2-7	CSASSNYEQYF	TGCAGTGCTAGCTCGAACTACGAGCAGTACTTC
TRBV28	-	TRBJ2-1	CASSSRGYSEFF	TGTGCCAGCAGTTCCAGAGGCTATTCCGAGTTCTTC
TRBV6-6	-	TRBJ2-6	CASGTLGSGANVLTF	TGTGCCAGCGGAACCCTCGGGTCTGGGGCCAACGTCCTGACTTTC
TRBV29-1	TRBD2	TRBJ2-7	CSVEGLAGHSPPYEQYF	TGCAGCGTTGAGGGACTAGCGGGCCACAGCCCTCCCTACGAGCAGTACTTC
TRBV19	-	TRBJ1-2	CASSRDLTKANYGYTF	TGTGCCAGTAGTAGGGACTTAACGAAAGCTAACTATGGCTACACCTTC
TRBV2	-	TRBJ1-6	CASSEEGRGKHLHF	TGTGCCAGCAGTGAAGAAGGTCGGGGGAAGCACCTCCACTTT
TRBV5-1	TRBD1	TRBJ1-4	CASSLSDRGHEKLFF	TGCGCCAGCAGCTTGTCGGACAGGGGGCATGAAAAACTGTTTTTT
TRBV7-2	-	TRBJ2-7	CASSLIRESGDYEQYF	TGTGCCAGCAGCTTGATTAGGGAATCAGGGGACTACGAGCAGTACTTC
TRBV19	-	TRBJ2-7	CASSTGLHDDEQYF	TGTGCCAGTAGTACGGGACTCCACGACGACGAGCAGTACTTC
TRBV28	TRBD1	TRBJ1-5	CASNGDSRNQPQHF	TGTGCCAGCAATGGGGACAGCCGCAATCAGCCCCAGCATTTT
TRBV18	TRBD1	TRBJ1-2	CASSPPGLGGLYGYTF	TGTGCCAGCTCACCTCCGGGTTTAGGGGGCCTCTATGGCTACACCTTC
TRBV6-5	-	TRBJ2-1	CASSYAGYNEQFF	TGTGCCAGCAGTTACGCGGGCTACAATGAGCAGTTCTTC
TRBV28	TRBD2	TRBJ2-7	CASRRGTSREQYF	TGTGCCAGCAGGCGGGGGACCTCTCGAGAGCAGTACTTC
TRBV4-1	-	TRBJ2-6	CASSQDQAGAGANVLTF	TGCGCCAGCAGCCAAGATCAGGCAGGGGCTGGGGCCAACGTCCTGACTTTC
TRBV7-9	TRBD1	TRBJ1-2	CASSPGQGLLNYGYTF	TGTGCCAGCAGCCCCGGACAGGGACTTCTTAACTATGGCTACACCTTC
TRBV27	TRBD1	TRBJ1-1	CASSLRQGATEATEAFF	TGTGCCAGCAGTTTAAGGCAGGGGGCGACGGAGGCCACTGAAGCTTTCTTT
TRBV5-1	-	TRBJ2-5	CASSLAWGGQETQYF	TGCGCCAGCAGCTTGGCCTGGGGCGGACAAGAGACCCAGTACTTC
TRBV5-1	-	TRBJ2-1	CASSLISTTANEQFF	TGCGCCAGCAGCTTGATTTCTACCACCGCGAATGAGCAGTTCTTC
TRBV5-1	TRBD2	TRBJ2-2	CASSHGRTSGSGELFF	TGCGCCAGCAGCCATGGTAGGACTAGCGGGTCCGGGGAGCTGTTTTTT
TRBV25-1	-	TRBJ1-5	CASSDSGGVDGNQPQHF	TGTGCCAGCAGTGATAGCGGGGGGGTAGATGGCAATCAGCCCCAGCATTTT
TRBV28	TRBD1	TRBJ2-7	CASIPQGRHEQYF	TGTGCCAGCATCCCACAGGGGCGCCACGAGCAGTACTTC
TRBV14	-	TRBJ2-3	CASSQYGLSTDTQYF	TGTGCCAGCAGCCAATACGGACTTAGCACAGATACGCAGTATTTT
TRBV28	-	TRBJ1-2	CASSINARVGYTF	TGTGCCAGCAGTATAAACGCCAGGGTCGGCTACACCTTC
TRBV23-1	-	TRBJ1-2	CAWRLEGSYNYGYTF	TGCGCCTGGCGTTTGGAGGGAAGTTATAACTATGGCTACACCTTC
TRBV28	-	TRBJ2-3	CASSSGSGSTDTQYF	TGTGCCAGCAGCTCTGGGAGCGGGAGCACAGATACGCAGTATTTT
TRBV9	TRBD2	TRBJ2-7	CASSVGSGRDEQYF	TGTGCCAGCAGCGTAGGGAGCGGGAGGGACGAGCAGTACTTC
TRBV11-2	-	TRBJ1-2	CASSLVEGAAGGYTF	TGTGCCAGCAGCTTAGTCGAAGGGGCTGCGGGGGGCTACACCTTC
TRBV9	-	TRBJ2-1	CASSVTGLPPYNEQFF	TGTGCCAGCAGCGTCACGGGGTTACCTCCCTACAATGAGCAGTTCTTC
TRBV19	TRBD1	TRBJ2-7	CASSAPDRGLDEQYF	TGTGCCAGTAGTGCCCCGGACAGGGGGCTGGACGAGCAGTACTTC
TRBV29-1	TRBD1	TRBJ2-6	CSVPGQGDSGANVLTF	TGCAGCGTTCCGGGACAGGGCGATTCGGGGGCCAACGTCCTGACTTTC
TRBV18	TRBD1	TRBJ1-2	CASSPLTGTDDGYTF	TGTGCCAGCTCACCACTGACCGGGACAGATGATGGCTACACCTTC
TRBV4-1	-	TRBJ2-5	CASSQSFQRATNQETQYF	TGCGCCAGCAGCCAATCATTTCAGCGCGCCACGAACCAAGAGACCCAGTACTTC
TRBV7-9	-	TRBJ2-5	CASSLKQDGLETQYF	TGTGCCAGCAGCTTAAAACAGGACGGGTTGGAGACCCAGTACTTC
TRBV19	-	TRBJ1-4	CASSIARHPEKLFF	TGTGCCAGTAGTATAGCCCGACATCCTGAAAAACTGTTTTTT
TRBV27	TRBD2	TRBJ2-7	CASSLSKASGRSNEQYF	TGTGCCAGCAGTTTATCGAAGGCTAGCGGGAGGTCAAACGAGCAGTACTTC